The present T cell receptor beta chain was sequenced within a study of immune characterization of retroperitoneal liposarcoma. This clonotype was picked up many times. Germline V CDR1 and CDR2: SGHTA, FQGNSA. The CDR3 has 15 amino acids. Trimming at V came to 5 bases and at J to 2 bases, leaving 4 bases not matched to a gene. One entry per CDR3 protein results from TCRdb running MiXCR on the PCR reads. The sample includes about 10,000 distinct CDR3 sequences, roughly a quarter of them seen just once. The sequence came from a male donor with retroperitoneal liposarcoma. This chain connects TRBV7-2 to TRBJ2-1, with 9 bases fitting TRBD1. The source material was tumor tissue. In DNA form, the CDR3 reads TGTGCCAGCAGCGCCGACAGGGGGGCCTACAATGAGCAGTTCTTC. Its protein product is CASSADRGAYNEQFF. The full variable domain, with the rest looked up from reference TRBV7-2 and TRBJ2-1, is GAGVSQSPSNKVTEKGKDVELRCDPISGHTALYWYRQSLGQGLEFLIYFQGNSAPDKSGLPSDRFSAERTGGSVSTLTIQRTQQEDSAVYLCASSADRGAYNEQFFGPGTRLTVL.